This T cell receptor beta chain was observed in a study of post-analysis software for immune sequencing data. Unique molecular identifiers featured in each of the TCR beta cDNA libraries. TCRdb ran MiXCR on the PCR reads and lists one entry per CDR3 protein. The data hold roughly 800,000 distinct CDR3 sequences, with around 50% observed a single time. Study-level findings and limits: In patients, TRBV5-6, TRBV5-1 and TRBV20-1 belonged to roughly five TRBV segments found more frequently than in controls.

The CDR3 spans 18 residues. The V gene's germline CDR1 is DFQATT and CDR2 SNEGSKA (reference sequence). V was cut by 0 bases and J by 0 bases, with 18 bases left in between. As concerns this clonotype: Its antigen is not identified.

The receptor's source is a girl between 10 and 17 years old with multiple sclerosis. The genes are TRBV20-1 and TRBJ2-1; D is perhaps TRBD2 (5 bases). Sequencing input: blood. CDR3 sequence reads: CSARDLTGKGLSYNEQFF. The DNA of the CDR3 is TGCAGTGCTAGAGATCTGACCGGGAAGGGCCTCTCCTACAATGAGCAGTTCTTC.